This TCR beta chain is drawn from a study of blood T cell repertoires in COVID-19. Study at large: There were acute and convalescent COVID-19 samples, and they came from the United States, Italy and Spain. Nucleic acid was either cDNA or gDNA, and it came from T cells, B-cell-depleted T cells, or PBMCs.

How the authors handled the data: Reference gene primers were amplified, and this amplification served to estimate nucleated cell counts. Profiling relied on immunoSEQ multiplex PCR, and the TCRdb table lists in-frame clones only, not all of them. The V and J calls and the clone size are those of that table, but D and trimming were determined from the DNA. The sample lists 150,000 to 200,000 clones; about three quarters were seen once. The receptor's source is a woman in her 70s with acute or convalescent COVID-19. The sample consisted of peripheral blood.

The CDR3 nucleotides are TGTGCCAGCAGCCAAGCCGGGATATACACCGGGGAGCTGTTTTTT. It is translated as CASSQAGIYTGELFF. The chain is built from TRBV3-1 (or the pseudogene TRBV3-2) and TRBJ2-2; D possibly corresponds to TRBD2 (5 bases). Germline V CDR1 and CDR2: LGHDT, YNNKEL (reference sequence). Trimming took off 1 base at V and 3 bases at J, with 9 bases between the two ends. The CDR3 covers 15 residues.